The 20 T cell receptor beta chains in this list originate from one sample, sequenced in a study of cytomegalovirus exposure and HLA in healthy donors. Both 60 Vbeta primers and 13 Jbeta primers went into the PCR. TCRdb keeps only in-frame clones here, not all; method: immunoSEQ multiplex PCR. The sample consists of under 200,000 clones, roughly 85% of them appearing once. Sequencing used PBMCs. These receptors all come from a young woman in good health and CMV-seronegative.

This clone has more than one count but fewer than ten. In DNA form, the CDR3 reads TGTGCCTGGAGTTCGACAGTGAACACTGAAGCTTTCTTT. It codes for CAWSSTVNTEAFF. This rearrangement joins TRBV30 to TRBJ1-1, with D possibly TRBD1 on 5 matching bases. Germline loops: CDR1 GTSNPN, CDR2 SVGIG (reference sequence). Deletions cut 2 bases from V and 0 bases from J, with 7 bases between. This CDR3 has 13 amino acids.

V gene TRBV19 combines with J gene TRBJ2-7, with D perhaps TRBD2 (6 bases). This CDR3 region has 14 residues. With 3 bases removed from V and 0 bases from J, the gap between germline ends came to 9 bases. Germline lookup yields CDR1 LNHDA and CDR2 SQIVND (reference sequence). The CDR3, as DNA: TGTGCCAGTAGTATTCGGGGGTACTCCTACGAGCAGTACTTC. Translated: CASSIRGYSYEQYF.

The genes are TRBV11-2 and TRBJ2-1, with D unclear. The germline V and J ends were trimmed by 6 bases and 0 bases, with 9 bases remaining between them. The germline CDR1 and CDR2 sequences are SGHAT and FQNNGV. This CDR3 spans 14 amino acids. CDR3 in amino acids: CASRPGSSYNEQFF. The CDR3 DNA sequence: TGTGCCAGCAGGCCTGGCAGCTCCTACAATGAGCAGTTCTTC.

This clone was found once. The chain combines TRBV25-1 with TRBJ2-2; no clear D. The CDR3 loop spans 13 amino acids. Germline-derived CDR1 and CDR2 are MGHDK and SYGVNS. V was cut by 3 bases and J by 3 bases, with 5 bases left in between. This CDR3 reads CASSEQYTGELFF. CDR3 sequence (DNA): TGTGCCAGCAGTGAGCAGTACACCGGGGAGCTGTTTTTT.

The rearrangement joins TRBV27 to TRBJ1-5; D not resolved. This CDR3 is built from 14 residues. Trimming removed 2 bases at V and 0 bases at J, with 5 bases between. Germline V lookup: CDR1 MNHEY, CDR2 SMNVEV (reference sequence). The CDR3 nucleotides read TGTGCCAGCAGTTTAATAGATAGCAATCAGCCCCAGCATTTT. Translated: CASSLIDSNQPQHF.

The chain employs TRBV18 and TRBJ2-7, with 10 bases matching TRBD1. The CDR3 extends over 15 amino acids. CDR1 is KGHSH, CDR2 LQKENI, per germline. V shed 4 bases and J 0 bases; nucleotides not matched to a gene: 3. The DNA for the CDR3 is TGTGCCAGCTCACTGCGACAGGGGGCCTCCTACGAGCAGTACTTC. It codes for CASSLRQGASYEQYF.

This chain joins TRBV28 and TRBJ2-3, with TRBD2 matching 7 bases. The germline gives CDR1 MDHEN, CDR2 SYDVKM. The CDR3 has 14 residues. Losses at the gene ends were 5 bases for V and 2 bases for J; bases not matched to a gene: 4. The CDR3 reads CASSPSGTTDTQYF. CDR3 sequence (DNA): TGTGCCAGCAGTCCTAGCGGAACCACAGATACGCAGTATTTT.

The rearrangement joins TRBV28 to TRBJ1-4; D is possibly TRBD1 (5 bases). The CDR3 is made up of 17 amino acids. V lost 6 bases, J lost 0 bases, and 17 bases lay in between. Germline V gene lookup returns CDR1 MDHEN and CDR2 SYDVKM. Here the CDR3 DNA reads TGTGCCAGCAGACTTTGGGGGAGGCAGTCAACTAATGAAAAACTGTTTTTT. This translates into CASRLWGRQSTNEKLFF.

The chain employs TRBV5-4 and TRBJ2-5; 9 bases fit TRBD2. Germline V CDR1 and CDR2: SGHNT, YYREEE (reference sequence). The CDR3 runs to 15 residues. Trimming took 4 bases from V and 1 from J; bases not matched to a gene: 5. CDR3 protein: CASSKTSGIQETQYF. The CDR3 nucleotides read TGTGCCAGCAGCAAGACTAGCGGAATCCAAGAGACCCAGTACTTC.

There are a few counts of this clone. The rearrangement links TRBV6-5 to TRBJ1-1; a possible D gene is TRBD1 (5 bases). The V end lost 2 bases, the J end lost 12 bases, and 10 bases lay between the germline ends. The germline CDR1 and CDR2 sequences are MNHEY and SVGAGI. The CDR3 length is 11 residues. CDR3 sequence: CASSYGGATFF. The CDR3 bases are TGTGCCAGCAGTTACGGCGGGGCAACTTTCTTT.

The V gene is TRBV5-1, the J gene TRBJ2-7, with no clear D. V shed 2 bases and J shed 2 bases, with 17 bases lying between them. The CDR3 covers 16 residues. The germline gives CDR1 SGHRS, CDR2 YFSETQ. The DNA for the CDR3 is TGCGCCAGCAGCTTCCTTGACGATCTAGGCGCCTACGAGCAGTACGTC. It codes for CASSFLDDLGAYEQYV.

V is TRBV7-9 and J is TRBJ1-1, with 8 bases that match TRBD1. Germline V gene lookup returns CDR1 SEHNR and CDR2 FQNEAQ (reference sequence). CDR3 length: 15 amino acids. The V and J ends lost 5 bases and 3 bases, in that order; junction bases with no gene match: 8. CDR3 amino acids: CASSPNRGIDTEAFF. The CDR3 region has the DNA TGTGCCAGCAGCCCTAACAGGGGGATTGACACTGAAGCTTTCTTT.

For the CDR3, the DNA is TGCGCCAGCAGCCGACTTATCCGAGACAGGGGGCCGGCGGAAAAACTGTTTTTT. This sequence encodes CASSRLIRDRGPAEKLFF. The J gene is TRBJ1-4, the V gene TRBV4-3; 10 bases are shared with TRBD1. Trimming took 4 bases from V and 8 from J; bases not matched to a gene: 16. Per germline, CDR1 LGHNA and CDR2 YSLEER. CDR3 length equals 18 residues.

This rearrangement joins TRBV9 to TRBJ2-5; the D is unclear. Germline V lookup: CDR1 SGDLS, CDR2 YYNGEE. The germline V and J ends were trimmed by 4 bases and 2 bases, with 24 bases remaining between them. The CDR3 is 18 amino acids. The CDR3 sequence is CASSLPLKDRQEQETQYF. DNA for the CDR3: TGTGCCAGCAGCTTACCCCTAAAAGACCGACAAGAGCAAGAGACCCAGTACTTC.

A single count supports this clone. V and J are TRBV2 and TRBJ1-3, with D tentatively TRBD1 (6 bases). Trimming took 7 bases from V and 5 from J, leaving 18 bases between them. CDR1 and CDR2 (germline): SNHLY, FYNNEI. The CDR3 totals 15 residues. CDR3 in DNA: TGTGCCAGCAAGGTTGGGCAGGGGACACGAAACACCATATATTTT. Amino acids: CASKVGQGTRNTIYF.

This chain connects TRBV30 to TRBJ2-5; TRBD2 matches 10 bases. The CDR3 is 16 residues long. Germline CDR1 is GTSNPN and CDR2 is SVGIG (reference sequence). Unmatched junction bases numbered 8, after V lost 0 bases and J lost 4 bases. CDR3 nucleotide sequence: TGTGCCTGGAGTGTGCTAGCGGGAGAGTGGACAGAGACCCAGTACTTC. The encoded protein is CAWSVLAGEWTETQYF.

The rearrangement uses TRBV5-1 and TRBJ2-1; TRBD2 agrees at 9 bases. Germline assignment: CDR1 SGHRS and CDR2 YFSETQ. The trim removed 0 bases at V and 6 bases at J, leaving 4 bases unmatched. The CDR3 has 15 residues. CDR3 region: CASSLGLAGTNEQFF. The CDR3 bases are TGCGCCAGCAGCTTGGGGCTAGCGGGAACCAATGAGCAGTTCTTC. Using reference TRBV5-1 and TRBJ2-1 for the parts outside the CDR3, the full variable domain is KAGVTQTPRYLIKTRGQQVTLSCSPISGHRSVSWYQQTPGQGLQFLFEYFSETQRNKGNFPGRFSGRQFSNSRSEMNVSTLELGDSALYLCASSLGLAGTNEQFFGPGTRLTVL.

The rearrangement links TRBV7-9 to TRBJ2-3; 7 bases are shared with TRBD1. Germline CDR1 SEHNR, CDR2 FQNEAQ (reference sequence). There are 14 residues in the CDR3. With 5 bases clipped from V and 1 base from J, the junction kept 3 bases outside the gene matches. DNA for the CDR3: TGTGCCAGCAGCCGGGACAGCCGCACAGATACGCAGTATTTT. Protein: CASSRDSRTDTQYF.

V and J are TRBV27 and TRBJ2-1; a weak D match, TRBD2 (6 bases). V gave up 5 bases and J gave up 1 base, with 15 bases separating them. This CDR3 spans 16 amino acids. The germline V gene has CDR1 MNHEY and CDR2 SMNVEV (reference sequence). CDR3 in DNA: TGTGCCAGCAGTCTGGACGGGGGTTATTCCTACAATGAGCAGTTCTTC. Translated: CASSLDGGYSYNEQFF.

In DNA form, the CDR3 reads TGTGCCTGGAGTGTAGGGGGTTACGACGAGCAGTACGTC. It codes for CAWSVGGYDEQYV. V gene TRBV30 combines with J gene TRBJ2-7, with D perhaps TRBD1 (6 bases). CDR1 and CDR2 (germline): GTSNPN, SVGIG (reference sequence). V was cut by 0 bases and J by 5 bases, with 11 bases left in between. The CDR3 is 13 residues long.